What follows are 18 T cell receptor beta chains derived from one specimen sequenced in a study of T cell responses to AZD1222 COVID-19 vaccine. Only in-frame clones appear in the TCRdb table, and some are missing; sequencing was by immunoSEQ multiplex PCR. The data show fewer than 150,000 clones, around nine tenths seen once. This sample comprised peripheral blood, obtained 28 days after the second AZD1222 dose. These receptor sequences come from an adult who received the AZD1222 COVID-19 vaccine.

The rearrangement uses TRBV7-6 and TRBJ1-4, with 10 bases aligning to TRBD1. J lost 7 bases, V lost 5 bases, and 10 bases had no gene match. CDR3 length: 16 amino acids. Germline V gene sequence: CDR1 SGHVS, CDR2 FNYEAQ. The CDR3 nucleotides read TGTGCCAGCAGCCGGGGACAGGGGAGAGCAGTTGAAAAACTGTTTTTT. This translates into CASSRGQGRAVEKLFF. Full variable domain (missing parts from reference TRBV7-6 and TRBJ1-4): GAGVSQSPRYKVTKRGQDVALRCDPISGHVSLYWYRQALGQGPEFLTYFNYEAQQDKSGLPNDRFSAERPEGSISTLTIQRTEQRDSAMYRCASSRGQGRAVEKLFFGSGTQLSVL.

CDR3 DNA sequence: TGTGCCAGCAGTTATAGGGGGCCCTCCGAAAAACTGTTTTTT. Its translation is CASSYRGPSEKLFF. The genes are TRBV6-5 and TRBJ1-4; 7 bases agree with TRBD1. The CDR3 runs to 14 residues. With V trimmed by 3 bases and J by 8 bases, 6 bases remained unmatched. The germline CDR1 and CDR2 sequences are MNHEY and SVGAGI.

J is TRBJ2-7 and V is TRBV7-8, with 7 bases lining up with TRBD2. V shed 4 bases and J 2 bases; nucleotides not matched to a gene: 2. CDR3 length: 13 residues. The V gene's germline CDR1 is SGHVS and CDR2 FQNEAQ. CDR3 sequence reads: CASSSGGPYEQYF. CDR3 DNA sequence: TGTGCCAGCAGCTCGGGGGGACCCTACGAGCAGTACTTC.

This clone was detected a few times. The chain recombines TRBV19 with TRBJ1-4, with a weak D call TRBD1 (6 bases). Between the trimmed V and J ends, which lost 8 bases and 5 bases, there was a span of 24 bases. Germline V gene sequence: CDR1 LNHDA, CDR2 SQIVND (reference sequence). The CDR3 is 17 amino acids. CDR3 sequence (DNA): TGTGCCAGTTCCTTTAGGAATGGACAGACGACAAATGAAAAACTGTTTTTT. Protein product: CASSFRNGQTTNEKLFF.

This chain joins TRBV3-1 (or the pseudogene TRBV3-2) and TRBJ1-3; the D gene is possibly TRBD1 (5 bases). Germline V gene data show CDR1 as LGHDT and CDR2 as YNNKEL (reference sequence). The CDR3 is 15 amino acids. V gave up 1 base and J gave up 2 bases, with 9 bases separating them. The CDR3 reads CASSQVGETGNTIYF. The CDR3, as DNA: TGTGCCAGCAGCCAAGTGGGGGAGACTGGAAACACCATATATTTT.

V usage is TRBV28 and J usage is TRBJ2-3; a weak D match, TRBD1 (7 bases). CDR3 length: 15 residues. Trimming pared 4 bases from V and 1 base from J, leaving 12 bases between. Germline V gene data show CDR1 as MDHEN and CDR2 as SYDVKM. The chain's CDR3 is CASSSTRGGTDTQYF. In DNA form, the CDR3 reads TGTGCCAGCAGTTCAACCAGGGGGGGCACAGATACGCAGTATTTT.

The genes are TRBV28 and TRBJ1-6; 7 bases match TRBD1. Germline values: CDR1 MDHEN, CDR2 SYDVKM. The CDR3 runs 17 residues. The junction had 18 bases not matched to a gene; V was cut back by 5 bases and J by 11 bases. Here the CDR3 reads CASSKPFPGTDKPPLHF. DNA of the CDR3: TGTGCCAGCAGTAAACCATTCCCCGGGACAGACAAACCACCCCTCCACTTT. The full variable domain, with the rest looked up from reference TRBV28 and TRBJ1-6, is DVKVTQSSRYLVKRTGEKVFLECVQDMDHENMFWYRQDPGLGLRLIYFSYDVKMKEKGDIPEGYSVSREKKERFSLILESASTNQTSMYLCASSKPFPGTDKPPLHFGNGTRLTVT.

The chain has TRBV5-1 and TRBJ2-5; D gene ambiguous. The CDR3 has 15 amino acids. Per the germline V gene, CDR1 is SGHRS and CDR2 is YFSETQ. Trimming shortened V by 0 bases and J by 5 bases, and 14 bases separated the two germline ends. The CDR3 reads CASSLAESAMETQYF. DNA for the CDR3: TGCGCCAGCAGCTTGGCCGAGTCAGCCATGGAGACCCAGTACTTC.

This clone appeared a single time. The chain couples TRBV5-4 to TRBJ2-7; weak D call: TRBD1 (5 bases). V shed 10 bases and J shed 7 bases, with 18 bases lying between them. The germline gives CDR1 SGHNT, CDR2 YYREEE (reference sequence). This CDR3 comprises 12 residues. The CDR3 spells CAVQGAQGEQYF. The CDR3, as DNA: TGTGCCGTTCAAGGGGCGCAAGGGGAGCAGTACTTC.

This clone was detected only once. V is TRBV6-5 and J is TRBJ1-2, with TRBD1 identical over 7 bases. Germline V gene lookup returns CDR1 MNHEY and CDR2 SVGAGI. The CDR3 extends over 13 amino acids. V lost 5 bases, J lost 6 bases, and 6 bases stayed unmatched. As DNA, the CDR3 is TGTGCCAGCAGTCGCGGCCAGGGGGATGGCTACACCTTC. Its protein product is CASSRGQGDGYTF.

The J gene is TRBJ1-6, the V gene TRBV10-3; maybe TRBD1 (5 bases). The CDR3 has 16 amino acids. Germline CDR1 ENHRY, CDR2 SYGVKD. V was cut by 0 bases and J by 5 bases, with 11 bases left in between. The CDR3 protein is CAISESTGRNNSPLHF. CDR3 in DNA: TGTGCCATCAGTGAGTCGACGGGACGGAATAATTCACCCCTCCACTTT.

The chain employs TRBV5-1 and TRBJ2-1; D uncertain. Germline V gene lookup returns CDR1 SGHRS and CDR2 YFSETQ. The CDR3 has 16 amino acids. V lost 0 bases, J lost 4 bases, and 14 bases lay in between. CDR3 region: CASSLGQIRLYNEQFF. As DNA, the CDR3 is TGCGCCAGCAGCTTGGGGCAGATTAGATTATACAATGAGCAGTTCTTC.

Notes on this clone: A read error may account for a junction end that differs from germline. The CDR3 bases are TGTGCCAGTATTAGGACTAGCGGGAACTACGATGAGCAGTTCTTC. It codes for CASIRTSGNYDEQFF. V and J are TRBV19 and TRBJ2-1, with TRBD2 matching over 12 bases. CDR1 and CDR2 (germline): LNHDA, SQIVND (reference sequence). This CDR3 comprises 15 residues.

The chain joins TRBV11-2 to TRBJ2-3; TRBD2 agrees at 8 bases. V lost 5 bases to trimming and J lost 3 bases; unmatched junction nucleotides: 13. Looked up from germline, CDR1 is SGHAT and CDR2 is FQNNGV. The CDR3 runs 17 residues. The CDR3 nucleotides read TGTGCCAGCAGCCCCCCAGCGGGAGTCGGAGGGACAGATACGCAGTATTTT. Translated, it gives CASSPPAGVGGTDTQYF.

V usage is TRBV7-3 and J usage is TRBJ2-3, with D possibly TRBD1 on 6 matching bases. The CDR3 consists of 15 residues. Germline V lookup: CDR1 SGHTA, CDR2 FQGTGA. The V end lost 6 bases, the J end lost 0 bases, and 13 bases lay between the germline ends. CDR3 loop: CASSRDRTSTDTQYF. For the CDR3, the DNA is TGTGCCAGCAGTCGTGACAGGACTAGCACAGATACGCAGTATTTT.

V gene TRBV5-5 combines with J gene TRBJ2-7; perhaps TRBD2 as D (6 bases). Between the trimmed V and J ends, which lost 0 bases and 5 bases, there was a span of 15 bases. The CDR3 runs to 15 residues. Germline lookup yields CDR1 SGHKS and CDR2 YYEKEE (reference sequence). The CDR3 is CASSLVPTRENEQYF. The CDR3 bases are TGTGCCAGCAGCTTGGTCCCGACTAGGGAGAACGAGCAGTACTTC.

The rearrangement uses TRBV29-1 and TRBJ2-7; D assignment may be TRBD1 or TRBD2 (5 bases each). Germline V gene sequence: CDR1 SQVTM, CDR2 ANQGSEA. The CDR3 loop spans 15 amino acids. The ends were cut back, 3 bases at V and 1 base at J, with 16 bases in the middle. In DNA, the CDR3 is TGCAGCGTTGAGTTAATAGGGACGGGTTCCTACGAGCAGTACTTC. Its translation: CSVELIGTGSYEQYF.

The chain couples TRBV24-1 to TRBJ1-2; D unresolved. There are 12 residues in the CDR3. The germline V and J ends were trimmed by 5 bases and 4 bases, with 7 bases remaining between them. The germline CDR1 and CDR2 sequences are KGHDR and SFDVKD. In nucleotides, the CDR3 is TGTGCCACCAGTGGCGGAGGCTATGGCTACACCTTC. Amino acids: CATSGGGYGYTF.